This is a list of T cell receptor beta chains from one sample in a study of T cells after yellow fever vaccination. TCRdb itself ran the 5' RACE reads through MiXCR, one entry per CDR3 protein. Altogether hundreds of thousands of distinct CDR3 sequences are present, approximately 18% being singletons, with the ten largest covering roughly 19%. The source was PBMCs, collected before the yellow fever booster vaccination. The receptors here all came from a man between 18 and 35 years old who received the YFV17D yellow fever vaccine. Each CDR3 is given with its conserved first and last residue. D genes are given only for firm matches. Rows give clone size only sometimes, using once, few, many, or a class for an expanded clone.

clone size: -
J gene: TRBJ2-7
D gene: -
CDR3 length: 15
V gene: TRBV5-1
CDR3 DNA: TGCGCCAGCAGCTTCACAGGAGGGAGGTCCTACGAGCAGTACTTC
CDR3 protein: CASSFTGGRSYEQYF

clone size: -
J gene: TRBJ2-7
D gene: -
CDR3 length: 12
V gene: TRBV10-3
CDR3 DNA: TGTGCCATCAGACCACAGGGTCACGAGCAGTACTTC
CDR3 protein: CAIRPQGHEQYF

clone size: many
J gene: TRBJ2-2
D gene: TRBD1
CDR3 length: 13
V gene: TRBV29-1
CDR3 DNA: TGCAGTGTAGGGACAGGGGGTGCCGGGGAGCTGTTTTTT
CDR3 protein: CSVGTGGAGELFF

clone size: few
J gene: TRBJ1-1
D gene: -
CDR3 length: 13
V gene: TRBV19
CDR3 DNA: TGTGCCAGTAGCCAACAAGTCGGCACTGAAGCTTTCTTT
CDR3 protein: CASSQQVGTEAFF

clone size: -
J gene: TRBJ1-2
D gene: -
CDR3 length: 14
V gene: TRBV30
CDR3 DNA: TGTGCCTGGAGCCAAGCTGCCGGCGCCTATGGCTACACCTTC
CDR3 protein: CAWSQAAGAYGYTF

clone size: -
J gene: TRBJ1-4
D gene: -
CDR3 length: 13
V gene: TRBV29-1
CDR3 DNA: TGCAGCGCTGCGCACAGAGATAATGAAAAACTGTTTTTT
CDR3 protein: CSAAHRDNEKLFF

clone size: -
J gene: TRBJ1-1
D gene: -
CDR3 length: 13
V gene: TRBV29-1
CDR3 DNA: TGCAGCGGGACCTCTCCAGGGAATATTGAAGCTTTCTTT
CDR3 protein: CSGTSPGNIEAFF

clone size: few
J gene: TRBJ2-1
D gene: -
CDR3 length: 15
V gene: TRBV15
CDR3 DNA: TGTGCCACCAGCAGAGAGGCAGGGATTTACAATGAGCAGTTCTTC
CDR3 protein: CATSREAGIYNEQFF

clone size: few
J gene: TRBJ1-2
D gene: TRBD1
CDR3 length: 15
V gene: TRBV27
CDR3 DNA: TGTGCCAGCAGTGTGGGGACAGGGGGTAACTATGGCTACACCTTC
CDR3 protein: CASSVGTGGNYGYTF

clone size: few
J gene: TRBJ2-5
D gene: -
CDR3 length: 14
V gene: TRBV12-3/TRBV12-4
CDR3 DNA: TGTGCCAGCAGTTTGGCGGCTAGCCGAGAGACCCAGTACTTC
CDR3 protein: CASSLAASRETQYF

clone size: -
J gene: TRBJ2-7
D gene: -
CDR3 length: 12
V gene: TRBV20-1
CDR3 DNA: TGCAGTGCTAGGTTCCGCTCCTACGAGCAGTACTTC
CDR3 protein: CSARFRSYEQYF

clone size: few
J gene: TRBJ2-4
D gene: -
CDR3 length: 14
V gene: TRBV5-1
CDR3 DNA: TGCGCCAGCAGTTCCCAGACAGGGAGGGACATTCAGTACTTC
CDR3 protein: CASSSQTGRDIQYF

clone size: -
J gene: TRBJ2-2
D gene: TRBD1
CDR3 length: 14
V gene: TRBV2
CDR3 DNA: TGTGCCAGCAGTCAGACAGGGTACACCGGGGAGCTGTTTTTT
CDR3 protein: CASSQTGYTGELFF

clone size: -
J gene: TRBJ2-3
D gene: TRBD1
CDR3 length: 14
V gene: TRBV27
CDR3 DNA: TGTGCCAGCAGGGGGGACAGGGGAGCAGATACGCAGTATTTT
CDR3 protein: CASRGDRGADTQYF

clone size: few
J gene: TRBJ1-5
D gene: TRBD1
CDR3 length: 14
V gene: TRBV6-1
CDR3 DNA: TGTGCCAGCATGGGACAGGGCTCGGTTCAGCCCCAGCATTTT
CDR3 protein: CASMGQGSVQPQHF

clone size: -
J gene: TRBJ2-2
D gene: TRBD2
CDR3 length: 16
V gene: TRBV10-3
CDR3 DNA: TGTGCCATCACCGAGAGACTAGCAGAGGGGAACGGGGAGCTGTTTTTT
CDR3 protein: CAITERLAEGNGELFF

clone size: few
J gene: TRBJ1-2
D gene: -
CDR3 length: 13
V gene: TRBV7-6
CDR3 DNA: TGTGCCAGCAGCCCCGGGGGGGTCTATGGCTACACCTTC
CDR3 protein: CASSPGGVYGYTF

clone size: few
J gene: TRBJ2-3
D gene: TRBD2
CDR3 length: 15
V gene: TRBV5-6
CDR3 DNA: TGTGCCAGCAGCGCAGGTAGCGGGGGGACAGATACGCAGTATTTT
CDR3 protein: CASSAGSGGTDTQYF

clone size: -
J gene: TRBJ2-3
D gene: -
CDR3 length: 14
V gene: TRBV6-2/TRBV6-3
CDR3 DNA: TGTGCCAGCAGTTATGGTGGGATCGGAGATACGCAGTATTTT
CDR3 protein: CASSYGGIGDTQYF

clone size: -
J gene: TRBJ2-7
D gene: TRBD1
CDR3 length: 15
V gene: TRBV12-3/TRBV12-4
CDR3 DNA: TGTGCCAGCACCTGGGGGGGGACAGGGGGCCACGAGCAGTACTTC
CDR3 protein: CASTWGGTGGHEQYF

clone size: -
J gene: TRBJ2-7
D gene: -
CDR3 length: 15
V gene: TRBV5-1
CDR3 DNA: TGCGCCAGCAGCTGGCAAGGACAGCAAACCTACGAGCAGTACTTC
CDR3 protein: CASSWQGQQTYEQYF

clone size: -
J gene: TRBJ2-5
D gene: TRBD1
CDR3 length: 14
V gene: TRBV4-3
CDR3 DNA: TGCGCCAGCAGCCATGCCGGGACAGCGGCTACCCAGTACTTC
CDR3 protein: CASSHAGTAATQYF

clone size: few
J gene: TRBJ2-5
D gene: -
CDR3 length: 13
V gene: TRBV29-1
CDR3 DNA: TGCAGCCCCGTGGCTTTCCCTGGGGAGACCCAGTACTTC
CDR3 protein: CSPVAFPGETQYF

clone size: -
J gene: TRBJ1-1
D gene: -
CDR3 length: 12
V gene: TRBV7-9
CDR3 DNA: TGTGCCAGCGAATTGGGGAACACTGAAGCTTTCTTT
CDR3 protein: CASELGNTEAFF

clone size: few
J gene: TRBJ2-6
D gene: -
CDR3 length: 15
V gene: TRBV6-6
CDR3 DNA: TGTGCCACCTGGGGGGTTTCCTCTGGGGCCAACGTCCTGACTTTC
CDR3 protein: CATWGVSSGANVLTF

clone size: -
J gene: TRBJ2-3
D gene: -
CDR3 length: 13
V gene: TRBV20-1
CDR3 DNA: TGCAGTGCTCGGACTGTAAGCACAGATACGCAGTATTTT
CDR3 protein: CSARTVSTDTQYF

clone size: -
J gene: TRBJ1-1
D gene: -
CDR3 length: 13
V gene: TRBV7-2
CDR3 DNA: TGTGCCAGCAGCTTGCAACAGGGCACTGAAGCTTTCTTT
CDR3 protein: CASSLQQGTEAFF

clone size: -
J gene: TRBJ1-2
D gene: -
CDR3 length: 15
V gene: TRBV21-1
CDR3 DNA: TGTGCCAGCAGCAAAGGAAGGTTCGGGAACTATGGCTACACCTTC
CDR3 protein: CASSKGRFGNYGYTF

clone size: few
J gene: TRBJ2-3
D gene: -
CDR3 length: 15
V gene: TRBV7-2
CDR3 DNA: TGTGCCAGCAGCTTAGACAGGCAGCCGACAGATACGCAGTATTTT
CDR3 protein: CASSLDRQPTDTQYF

clone size: -
J gene: TRBJ2-3
D gene: -
CDR3 length: 15
V gene: TRBV6-6
CDR3 DNA: TGTGCCAGCAGCAAACAGGTGGATCGCACAGATACGCAGTATTTT
CDR3 protein: CASSKQVDRTDTQYF

clone size: few
J gene: TRBJ1-4
D gene: -
CDR3 length: 14
V gene: TRBV12-5
CDR3 DNA: TGTGCTAGTGGTTTGGTTGAACCCTTTGGTGAACTGTTTTTT
CDR3 protein: CASGLVEPFGELFF

clone size: -
J gene: TRBJ1-1
D gene: -
CDR3 length: 13
V gene: TRBV29-1
CDR3 DNA: TGCAGCGTTGAGAAACAGGGCGGCACTGAAGCTTTCTTT
CDR3 protein: CSVEKQGGTEAFF

clone size: -
J gene: TRBJ2-5
D gene: -
CDR3 length: 13
V gene: TRBV20-1
CDR3 DNA: TGCAGTGCCAGGGGTGGCAGGGAAGAGACCAATTACTTC
CDR3 protein: CSARGGREETNYF

clone size: few
J gene: TRBJ2-5
D gene: -
CDR3 length: 16
V gene: TRBV5-1
CDR3 DNA: TGCGCCAGCAGCTTGGCGGCCGGGACACCAGAAGAGACCCAGTACTTC
CDR3 protein: CASSLAAGTPEETQYF